Each of the 7 T cell receptor beta chains below was sequenced from the same sample in a study of T-cell memory formation after mild COVID-19 (dated by TCRdb to the early 2020s). Library preparation used 5' RACE. Data came from an Illumina NovaSeq 6000. The public reads were reanalyzed by TCRdb: fastp trimming at Q25, MiXCR alignment, in-frame beta chains only. Rows with one shared CDR3 protein collapse into an entry with the most common genes and DNA. The sample data list approximately 350,000 distinct CDR3 sequences, and 14% of these were observed just once. The ten largest clones add up to around a fifth of the sample. Sequencing used PBMCs or a T cell subset sorted from them (not recorded which). These receptors were collected from a man between 18 and 35 years old who had mild COVID-19 (a few samples of this study predate the infection). The sample titles of this study are shuffled in the database, so cell type and time point are left out; the donor was told from shared clones.

The chain combines TRBV11-1 with TRBJ2-5; D gene uncertain. CDR3 size: 13 residues. Germline-derived CDR1 and CDR2 are SGHAT and FQDESV (reference sequence). Trimming removed 8 bases from V and 7 bases from J, with 17 bases in between. As DNA, the CDR3 is TGTGCCAGCCTTTCATCCCGAACGGGGACCCAGTACTTC. Translating gives CASLSSRTGTQYF.

This clonotype was detected a few times. The chain joins TRBV7-9 to TRBJ2-3, with a weak D call TRBD1 (6 bases). Trimming pared 3 bases from V and 6 bases from J, leaving 16 bases between. Germline V gene data show CDR1 as SEHNR and CDR2 as FQNEAQ (reference sequence). The CDR3 is 15 residues long. The CDR3 DNA is TGTGCCAGCAGCTTGGATACAGGGTTTAAGGATACGCAGTATTTT. It is translated as CASSLDTGFKDTQYF. The whole variable domain, filled in from reference TRBV7-9 and TRBJ2-3, reads DTGVSQNPRHKITKRGQNVTFRCDPISEHNRLYWYRQTLGQGPEFLTYFQNEAQLEKSRLLSDRFSAERPKGSFSTLEIQRTEQGDSAMYLCASSLDTGFKDTQYFGPGTRLTVL.

With respect to this clonotype: One base away lies a much larger clone, so this may be a sequencing read error. This CDR3 fails to terminate in the conserved phenylalanine or tryptophan, so it likely reflects a read error. V is TRBV24-1 and J is TRBJ2-3; no clear D. The CDR3 is 15 amino acids. Per the germline V gene, CDR1 is KGHDR and CDR2 is SFDVKD. Trimming took 3 bases from V and 4 from J, leaving 13 bases between them. The CDR3 spells CATSDGDRRADTQYC. For the CDR3, the DNA is TGTGCCACCAGTGATGGAGATCGACGGGCAGATACGCAGTATTGT.

The rearrangement joins TRBV6-5 to TRBJ1-2; 12 bases are a match to TRBD1. This CDR3 contains 16 residues. From germline, CDR1 is MNHEY and CDR2 SVGAGI. V trimming: 4 bases; J trimming: 6 bases; junction bases outside the gene matches: 9. Here the CDR3 reads CASSFVPGQGAHGYTF. DNA for the CDR3: TGTGCCAGCAGTTTTGTACCGGGACAGGGGGCGCATGGCTACACCTTC.

The rearrangement uses TRBV7-2 and TRBJ2-2; D is unresolved. The germline V gene encodes CDR1 SGHTA and CDR2 FQGNSA. V lost 0 bases to trimming and J lost 6 bases, with 8 bases between them. This CDR3 region has 14 residues. CDR3 loop: CASSLAANSGELFF. CDR3 DNA: TGTGCCAGCAGCTTAGCGGCGAATTCCGGGGAGCTGTTTTTT.

The chain carries TRBV12-3 or TRBV12-4 and TRBJ2-3, with TRBD2 identical over 11 bases. The CDR3 runs 15 residues. Unmatched junction bases numbered 7, after V lost 3 bases and J lost 8 bases. The CDR3 protein is CASSFVAGGYSTQYF. CDR3 sequence (DNA): TGTGCCAGCAGTTTCGTAGCGGGGGGGTACAGTACGCAGTATTTT.

The gene calls are TRBV7-9 and TRBJ2-7; 7 nucleotides line up with TRBD1. The CDR3 contains 15 residues. Germline-derived CDR1 and CDR2 are SEHNR and FQNEAQ (reference sequence). V was clipped by 5 bases and J by 6 bases; unmatched bases: 13. CDR3: CASSTDREALGEQYV. CDR3 bases: TGTGCCAGCAGCACCGACAGGGAAGCCCTCGGCGAGCAGTACGTC.